This T cell receptor (beta chain) was captured in a study of cytomegalovirus exposure and HLA in healthy donors. V lost 4 bases to trimming and J lost 4 bases, with 8 bases between them. CDR1 is SGHDT and CDR2 is YYEEEE in the germline V gene. The CDR3 is 12 amino acids. PCR was performed using 60 Vbeta and 13 Jbeta primers. Only in-frame clones appear in the TCRdb table, and some are missing; sequencing was by immunoSEQ multiplex PCR. The sample lists around 120,000 clones; 50% to 70% were seen once. A note on this clone: What it binds is unknown.

Study-level points and caveats: CMV antigen specificity of three CMV-associated chains was confirmed in vitro. Later on, a genetic analysis was performed. It linked a missense variant in DCLRE1C with V- and J-gene trimming of TCR beta.

This chain joins TRBV5-6 and TRBJ1-2; tentative D call: TRBD1 (5 bases). The sample consisted of PBMCs. The sequence was collected from a young man in good health and CMV-seropositive. In DNA form, the CDR3 reads TGTGCCAGCAGCGAGGACACCTATGGCTACACCTTC. It encodes CASSEDTYGYTF.